These 18 T cell receptor beta chains originate from one sample sequenced in a study of T cell repertoires in cytomegalovirus infection. TCRdb used MiXCR to reprocess the reads, holding one entry per CDR3 protein. The data contain roughly 570,000 distinct CDR3 sequences, around 40% of them seen just once; the ten biggest clones take up around 48%. Their antigens are not known. Sequencing was performed on cultured PBMCs, taken from culture after CMV antigen stimulation. The receptors were sampled from a human donor in good health (CMV status not recorded). Some clones in this sample may be carry-over from other donors' samples.

This sequence joins TRBV7-9 and TRBJ1-2, with D possibly matching TRBD1 (6 bases). This CDR3 comprises 13 residues. The V and J ends lost 8 bases and 7 bases respectively, with 17 bases between them. Germline assignment: CDR1 SEHNR and CDR2 FQNEAQ (reference sequence). For the CDR3, the DNA is TGTGCCAGCTCAGACAGGAGCGGTGGTGGCTACACCTTC. It codes for CASSDRSGGGYTF.

V and J are TRBV20-1 and TRBJ2-5; 11 nucleotides line up with TRBD2. The trim removed 6 bases at V and 5 bases at J, leaving 17 bases unmatched. The CDR3 is 17 residues long. Germline CDR1 DFQATT, CDR2 SNEGSKA (reference sequence). The CDR3 is CSASEEVTSGSRETQYF. The DNA for the CDR3 is TGCAGTGCCTCCGAAGAAGTAACTAGCGGGAGTCGGGAGACCCAGTACTTC.

CDR3 loop: CASSLGDRGSTEAFF. CDR3 coding DNA: TGTGCCAGCAGTTTAGGGGACAGGGGATCGACTGAAGCTTTCTTT. The chain has TRBV28 and TRBJ1-1, with TRBD1 identical over 10 bases. The CDR3 spans 15 residues. Germline CDR1 MDHEN, CDR2 SYDVKM. After removal of 2 bases from V and 5 bases from J, the junction contained 5 bases not matched to a gene.

J is TRBJ1-3 and V is TRBV12-3 or TRBV12-4; D gene unclear. CDR3 length equals 14 residues. V was trimmed by 2 bases and J by 0 bases, leaving 5 bases between them. CDR3 sequence (DNA): TGTGCCAGCAGTTTATCCGTCTCTGGAAACACCATATATTTT. Translated, it gives CASSLSVSGNTIYF.

This clonotype was counted only a few times. This sequence joins TRBV6-2 or TRBV6-3 and TRBJ2-7; 7 bases line up with TRBD2. CDR1 is MNHEY, CDR2 SVGEGT, per germline. The CDR3 runs 14 residues. The V segment lost 4 bases and the J segment 7 bases; nucleotides outside the gene matches: 10. The CDR3 region is CASSSIAGLGEQYF. Written as DNA, the CDR3 is TGTGCCAGCAGTTCCATAGCGGGCCTGGGGGAGCAGTACTTC.

This clonotype appeared a few times. V and J are TRBV7-8 and TRBJ1-1; D call uncertain. Germline loops: CDR1 SGHVS, CDR2 FQNEAQ. This CDR3 is built from 13 residues. V lost 4 bases and J 3 bases, leaving 9 bases between the germline ends. CDR3 protein: CASSSQRYTEAFF. CDR3 coding DNA: TGTGCCAGCAGCTCCCAGCGCTACACTGAAGCTTTCTTT.

The chain recombines TRBV7-4 with TRBJ2-2; weak D call: TRBD2 (6 bases). This CDR3 spans 15 amino acids. The V end lost 7 bases, the J end lost 7 bases, and 19 bases lay between the germline ends. The germline V gene has CDR1 SGHVT and CDR2 SQSDAQ. CDR3 bases: TGTGCCAGCACCCGTAGCGGTGGCGTAGGCGGGGAGCTGTTTTTT. Translating it yields CASTRSGGVGGELFF. The entire variable domain, with the rest obtained from reference TRBV7-4 and TRBJ2-2, is as follows: GAGVSQSPRYKVAKRGRDVALRCDSISGHVTLYWYRQTLGQGSEVLTYSQSDAQRDKSGRPSGRFSAERPERSVSTLKIQRTEQGDSAVYLCASTRSGGVGGELFFGEGSRLTVL.

The genes are TRBV19 and TRBJ1-6; no definite D call. The CDR3 runs 14 residues. Germline assignment: CDR1 LNHDA and CDR2 SQIVND (reference sequence). V lost 7 bases and J 8 bases, leaving 15 bases between the germline ends. The CDR3 nucleotides read TGTGCCAGTAAATCCGGGGTGTTTTATTCACCCCTCCACTTT. It yields the protein CASKSGVFYSPLHF.

V usage is TRBV7-9 and J usage is TRBJ2-2; D not resolved. With 10 bases removed from V and 5 bases from J, the gap between germline ends came to 14 bases. This CDR3 spans 13 amino acids. The germline gives CDR1 SEHNR, CDR2 FQNEAQ (reference sequence). The CDR3 spells CANDPDGTGELFF. The CDR3 DNA reads as TGTGCCAACGACCCAGATGGGACCGGGGAGCTGTTTTTT.

The gene calls are TRBV6-8 and TRBJ2-1; a weak D match, TRBD2 (6 bases). The CDR3 consists of 17 residues. The V end was cut by 8 bases, the J end by 7 bases, with 27 bases between. CDR1 is MNHGY, CDR2 SAAAGT, per germline. This chain's CDR3 is CASPRRALAPHLNEQFF. The CDR3 nucleotides are TGTGCCAGCCCCCGGAGGGCCCTAGCCCCCCACTTGAATGAGCAGTTCTTC.

The chain carries TRBV7-8 and TRBJ2-7; D tentatively reads TRBD1 or TRBD2 (5 bases each). V gave up 5 bases and J gave up 5 bases, with 16 bases separating them. CDR1 is SGHVS and CDR2 is FQNEAQ in the germline V gene. This CDR3 contains 14 residues. The CDR3 bases are TGTGCCAGCAGCCCCCGGGTGGGGGTGAACGAGCAGTACTTC. Its translation is CASSPRVGVNEQYF.

The chain joins TRBV7-6 to TRBJ1-4; D is perhaps TRBD1 (6 bases). V was shortened by 4 bases and J by 0 bases, with 9 bases between the two germline ends. Germline V gene sequence: CDR1 SGHVS, CDR2 FNYEAQ. CDR3 size: 15 residues. CDR3 loop: CASSSYRATNEKLFF. DNA of the CDR3: TGTGCCAGCAGCTCTTACAGGGCAACTAATGAAAAACTGTTTTTT.

The chain joins TRBV6-2 or TRBV6-3 to TRBJ1-1, with 7 bases lining up with TRBD1. This CDR3 region has 12 residues. Germline V gene sequence: CDR1 MNHEY, CDR2 SVGEGT. The V and J ends lost 6 bases and 9 bases, in that order; junction bases with no gene match: 7. The DNA of the CDR3 is TGTGCCAGCAGGCTCCGGGACAGACAAGCTTTCTTT. It yields the protein CASRLRDRQAFF.

V gene TRBV15 combines with J gene TRBJ2-7; TRBD1 is a possible D gene (5 bases). V dropped 0 bases and J dropped 1 base, with 7 bases sitting between them. CDR1 is LNHNV, CDR2 YYDKDF, per germline (reference sequence). The CDR3 covers 14 residues. CDR3 region: CATSREAGSYEQYF. The CDR3 DNA reads TGTGCCACCAGCAGAGAGGCAGGGTCCTACGAGCAGTACTTC.

The chain combines TRBV2 with TRBJ1-1, with D hard to call. V dropped 8 bases and J dropped 4 bases, with 11 bases sitting between them. Germline values: CDR1 SNHLY, CDR2 FYNNEI. The CDR3 contains 12 residues. In DNA, the CDR3 is TGTGCCAGCTGCAAGGAGGCCACTGAAGCTTTCTTT. Protein product: CASCKEATEAFF.

This clonotype was recorded once. This chain uses TRBV7-8 with TRBJ1-6, with 8 bases aligning to TRBD1. V lost 1 base, J lost 0 bases, and 11 bases stayed unmatched. Per the germline V gene, CDR1 is SGHVS and CDR2 is FQNEAQ. This CDR3 has 20 residues. This chain's CDR3 is CASSLGYMGQASSYNSPLHF. The CDR3 bases are TGTGCCAGCAGCTTAGGTTACATGGGACAGGCTAGCTCCTATAATTCACCCCTCCACTTT.

This clonotype was observed a handful of times. The CDR3 sequence: CASSDRTPRPNTEAFF. CDR3 nucleotide sequence: TGTGCCAGCAGTGACAGGACCCCTCGCCCGAACACTGAAGCTTTCTTT. This chain uses TRBV6-1 with TRBJ1-1; D unclear. V was trimmed by 3 bases and J by 1 base, leaving 15 bases between them. Germline CDR1 MNHNS, CDR2 SASEGT. The CDR3 is 16 amino acids.

This clonotype appeared many times. This chain uses TRBV7-2 with TRBJ2-7; D is unclear. CDR3 length: 14 residues. CDR1 SGHTA and CDR2 FQGNSA come from the germline V gene. Between the trimmed V and J ends, which lost 3 bases and 0 bases, there was a span of 9 bases. CDR3 nucleotide sequence: TGTGCCAGCAGCTTGGCAGGTACCTCCTACGAGCAGTACTTC. Translating gives CASSLAGTSYEQYF.